These 26 T cell receptor beta chains originate from one sample sequenced in a study of cytomegalovirus exposure and HLA in healthy donors. The primer mix had 60 Vbeta and 13 Jbeta primers. Only in-frame clones appear in the TCRdb table, and some are missing; sequencing was by immunoSEQ multiplex PCR. The repertoire includes around 130,000 clones, over 8.5% of them detected once, and around 6.1% sits in the top ten. The sequenced material came from PBMCs. These receptor sequences come from a woman aged 40 to 55 in good health and CMV-seropositive.

This clone was counted a few times. Other DNA sequences of this sample code for an identical CDR3. The rearrangement uses TRBV30 and TRBJ1-1, with 7 bases lining up with TRBD1. Trimming cost V 5 bases and J 5 bases; bases outside gene matches: 2. This CDR3 has 11 amino acids. In germline, CDR1 is GTSNPN, CDR2 SVGIG (reference sequence). CDR3 nucleotides: TGTGCCTGGCAGACAGGGACTGAAGCTTTCTTT. Protein: CAWQTGTEAFF.

This clone occurred a few times. The chain uses TRBV7-9 and TRBJ1-4, with D maybe TRBD1 (6 bases). The CDR3 has 16 residues. Germline CDR1 is SEHNR and CDR2 is FQNEAQ (reference sequence). V lost 5 bases to trimming and J lost 6 bases, with 19 bases between them. The CDR3 region has the DNA TGTGCCAGCAGCCCCTCCGGGGGGGGGCTCGATGAAAAACTGTTTTTT. It encodes CASSPSGGGLDEKLFF.

There are a few counts of this clone. J is TRBJ2-2 and V is TRBV7-9; D gene ambiguous. This CDR3 comprises 15 residues. From germline, CDR1 is SEHNR and CDR2 FQNEAQ (reference sequence). V was shortened by 5 bases and J by 0 bases, with 10 bases between the two germline ends. CDR3 sequence reads: CASSPRTTNTGELFF. CDR3 nucleotide sequence: TGTGCCAGCAGCCCTCGAACAACGAACACCGGGGAGCTGTTTTTT.

The chain is built from TRBV6-5 and TRBJ1-4; 10 bases agree with TRBD1. V lost 8 bases and J lost 4; bases outside the gene matches: 4. Germline CDR1 reads MNHEY; CDR2 reads SVGAGI. The CDR3 length is 14 residues. The chain's CDR3 is CASRGTGDNEKLFF. Here the CDR3 DNA reads TGTGCCAGCCGAGGGACAGGGGATAATGAAAAACTGTTTTTT.

The chain uses TRBV27 and TRBJ1-5, with TRBD1 matching 7 bases. V shed 6 bases and J 5 bases; nucleotides not matched to a gene: 7. This CDR3 region has 14 residues. CDR1 MNHEY and CDR2 SMNVEV come from the germline V gene (reference sequence). The CDR3 DNA sequence: TGTGCCAGCAGCTTCACAGGGGTCGATCAGCCCCAGCATTTT. Its protein product is CASSFTGVDQPQHF.

This clone has more than one count but fewer than ten. The chain has TRBV19 and TRBJ1-5, with D perhaps TRBD1 (5 bases). Trimming pared 5 bases from V and 4 bases from J, leaving 15 bases between. The CDR3 totals 15 residues. Per germline, CDR1 LNHDA and CDR2 SQIVND (reference sequence). Here the CDR3 reads CASSSWDSENQPQHF. The CDR3 bases are TGTGCCAGTAGTTCCTGGGACTCAGAAAATCAGCCCCAGCATTTT.

The CDR3 here is CASSPRDNPRSNQPQHF. The CDR3 nucleotides are TGTGCCAGCAGCCCCCGGGACAACCCCCGAAGCAATCAGCCCCAGCATTTT. The rearrangement links TRBV4-2 to TRBJ1-5; TRBD1 might be the D (6 bases). The CDR3 consists of 17 residues. Germline loops: CDR1 LGHNA, CDR2 YNFKEQ. Trimming cost V 4 bases and J 1 base, with 17 bases left between them.

This chain connects TRBV27 to TRBJ2-1; possible D gene TRBD1, 6 bases. The V and J ends lost 4 bases and 9 bases respectively, with 13 bases between them. This CDR3 is built from 13 residues. Germline CDR1 reads MNHEY; CDR2 reads SMNVEV (reference sequence). CDR3 protein: CASSSTTGTEQFF. The CDR3, as DNA: TGTGCCAGCAGTTCAACTACAGGGACTGAGCAGTTCTTC.

The V gene is TRBV7-9, the J gene TRBJ2-7, with 8 bases identical to TRBD2. Germline lookup yields CDR1 SEHNR and CDR2 FQNEAQ (reference sequence). This CDR3 comprises 14 residues. The V segment lost 10 bases and the J segment 0 bases; nucleotides outside the gene matches: 8. The DNA of the CDR3 is TGTGCCATTTCGTGGACTAGCAGCTCCTACGAGCAGTACTTC. Translated, it gives CAISWTSSSYEQYF.

The rearrangement uses TRBV30 and TRBJ2-5, with 7 bases identical to TRBD1. The tail of the sequence fits TRBJ2-7 better, so the J call may be wrong. In germline, CDR1 is GTSNPN, CDR2 SVGIG (reference sequence). The CDR3 contains 15 residues. The CDR3 here is CAWSGNRGGAYEQYF. CDR3 DNA sequence: TGTGCCTGGAGTGGTAACAGGGGTGGGGCCTACGAGCAGTACTTC.

V gene TRBV11-2 combines with J gene TRBJ2-3, with TRBD2 identical over 10 bases. This CDR3 region has 15 residues. The germline CDR1 and CDR2 sequences are SGHAT and FQNNGV. Trimming removed 5 bases from V and 5 bases from J; junction bases left unmatched: 7. As DNA, the CDR3 is TGTGCCAGCAGCCGCTCAGCGGGGGGGCAAGATACGCAGTATTTT. Protein sequence: CASSRSAGGQDTQYF.

Here the CDR3 reads CASSLLPSGGDRETQYF. The CDR3 region has the DNA TGCGCCAGCAGCTTGTTGCCCAGCGGGGGGGACCGGGAGACCCAGTACTTC. The chain is built from TRBV5-1 and TRBJ2-5, with 10 bases aligning to TRBD2. Germline V gene data show CDR1 as SGHRS and CDR2 as YFSETQ. The CDR3 covers 17 residues. The V gene end was trimmed by 1 base and the J gene end by 5 bases; junction bases not matched to a gene: 11.

This clone has only a few counts. This sequence joins TRBV5-4 and TRBJ1-1, with a possible D match to TRBD1 (6 bases). V lost 0 bases and J lost 0, with 12 bases in between. Looked up from germline, CDR1 is SGHNT and CDR2 is YYREEE (reference sequence). The CDR3 length is 16 residues. CDR3 loop: CASSLVRGAMNTEAFF. The DNA for the CDR3 is TGTGCCAGCAGCTTGGTTCGGGGGGCGATGAACACTGAAGCTTTCTTT.

The V gene is TRBV6-5, the J gene TRBJ2-7, with 10 bases aligning to TRBD1. The germline CDR1 and CDR2 sequences are MNHEY and SVGAGI. V shed 5 bases and J 3 bases; nucleotides not matched to a gene: 4. The CDR3 is 14 amino acids. The CDR3 reads CASSVGQGNYEQYF. The CDR3, as DNA: TGTGCCAGCAGTGTGGGACAGGGGAACTACGAGCAGTACTTC.

The gene calls are TRBV2 and TRBJ1-1; no reliable D call. This CDR3 is 11 amino acids long. Deletions cut 7 bases from V and 8 bases from J, with 11 bases between. Germline lookup yields CDR1 SNHLY and CDR2 FYNNEI. CDR3 in DNA: TGTGCCAGCACTTTGACAATCGAAGCTTTCTTT. The encoded protein is CASTLTIEAFF.

This clone was found a few times. CDR3 bases: TGTGCCTGGGGACAGGGAAGTAATGAGCAGTTCTTC. Translation: CAWGQGSNEQFF. The gene calls are TRBV28 and TRBJ2-1; 9 bases fit TRBD1. The length of the CDR3 is 12 residues. In germline, CDR1 is MDHEN, CDR2 SYDVKM. V was clipped by 11 bases and J by 7 bases; unmatched bases: 6.

The chain is built from TRBV28 and TRBJ1-2, with 8 bases matching TRBD1. Trimming cost V 10 bases and J 8 bases; bases outside gene matches: 15. The CDR3 is 14 amino acids. The germline V gene has CDR1 MDHEN and CDR2 SYDVKM. CDR3 region: CAIRSDRGEGGYTF. CDR3 coding DNA: TGTGCCATCAGATCAGACAGGGGAGAGGGAGGCTACACCTTC.

J is TRBJ1-4 and V is TRBV12-5, with 8 bases fitting TRBD1. CDR1 LGHNT and CDR2 FRNRAP come from the germline V gene. This CDR3 comprises 19 residues. V lost 1 base to trimming and J lost 8 bases; unmatched junction nucleotides: 18. DNA for the CDR3: TGTGCTAGTGGTTTGGACCGGGACAGGCTTTTCCGGCAACCCGAAAAACTGTTTTTT. Its protein is CASGLDRDRLFRQPEKLFF.

As regards this clone: A read error may be the cause here, since a much bigger clone is one base away. Other DNA sequences within the sample encode an identical CDR3. The chain carries TRBV18 and TRBJ2-1, with D maybe TRBD1 (5 bases). This CDR3 is built from 13 residues. V lost 6 bases to trimming and J lost 9 bases, with 15 bases between them. The germline gives CDR1 KGHSH, CDR2 LQKENI. Here the CDR3 reads CASSPMDTREQFF. CDR3 bases: TGTGCCAGCTCGCCTATGGACACCCGTGAGCAGTTCTTC.

This chain links TRBV5-1 with TRBJ2-1; possible D gene TRBD1, 5 bases. The CDR3 sequence is 15 residues long. Per the germline V gene, CDR1 is SGHRS and CDR2 is YFSETQ. V lost 1 base, J lost 6 bases, and 14 bases lay in between. The CDR3 DNA is TGCGCCAGCAGCTTGAGGGTTGGGGCCCTCAATGAGCAGTTCTTC. It encodes CASSLRVGALNEQFF.

Only a few counts were recorded for this clone. The rearrangement joins TRBV30 to TRBJ1-5; 8 bases fit TRBD1. The germline V gene has CDR1 GTSNPN and CDR2 SVGIG (reference sequence). V lost 3 bases, J lost 1 base, and 11 bases stayed unmatched. This CDR3 has 17 amino acids. CDR3 residues: CAWSFRTGFRSNQPQHF. The CDR3 DNA reads as TGTGCCTGGAGCTTCCGGACAGGGTTCAGGAGCAATCAGCCCCAGCATTTT.

The chain is built from TRBV4-2 and TRBJ2-7; TRBD2 matches 9 bases. The CDR3 length is 15 residues. Trimming cost V 0 bases and J 7 bases; bases outside gene matches: 7. The germline gives CDR1 LGHNA, CDR2 YNFKEQ. The CDR3 sequence: CASSQDEGSGGEQYF. The CDR3 DNA follows: TGTGCCAGCAGCCAAGATGAGGGTAGCGGGGGAGAGCAGTACTTC.

The chain couples TRBV7-9 to TRBJ2-7; 9 bases are a match to TRBD2. Losses at the gene ends were 5 bases for V and 0 bases for J; bases not matched to a gene: 5. Germline V CDR1 and CDR2: SEHNR, FQNEAQ (reference sequence). The CDR3 loop spans 15 amino acids. The DNA of the CDR3 is TGTGCCAGCAGCCTTTCGCGGGGGGGCTCCTACGAGCAGTACTTC. As protein: CASSLSRGGSYEQYF.

This clone was observed a few times. This chain links TRBV5-1 with TRBJ1-4; maybe TRBD1 (5 bases). Between the trimmed V and J ends, which lost 0 bases and 0 bases, there was a span of 6 bases. The CDR3 runs to 15 residues. Germline V CDR1 and CDR2: SGHRS, YFSETQ. This chain's CDR3 is CASSLETATNEKLFF. The CDR3 DNA reads as TGCGCCAGCAGCTTGGAGACAGCAACTAATGAAAAACTGTTTTTT.

This clone has a handful of counts. This chain uses TRBV19 with TRBJ1-2, with D possibly being TRBD1 (6 bases). V lost 3 bases to trimming and J lost 0 bases, with 11 bases between them. Germline loops: CDR1 LNHDA, CDR2 SQIVND (reference sequence). CDR3 length: 15 amino acids. In DNA form, the CDR3 reads TGTGCCAGTAGTATGGGGGCGGAAACTAACTATGGCTACACCTTC. It codes for CASSMGAETNYGYTF.

In its sample, this clone was seen a few times. The rearrangement uses TRBV19 and TRBJ1-1; TRBD1 agrees at 10 bases. Germline values: CDR1 LNHDA, CDR2 SQIVND (reference sequence). This CDR3 is 15 amino acids long. J gave up 5 bases and V 4 bases, and 7 bases lay outside the gene matches. For the CDR3, the DNA is TGTGCCAGTAGTACGTCGGGACAGGGGAGAACTGAAGCTTTCTTT. Its translation: CASSTSGQGRTEAFF.